This entry lists 19 T cell receptor beta chains sequenced from one sample in a study of shared clonotypes between healthy human individuals. TCRdb keeps only in-frame clones here, not all; method: immunoSEQ multiplex PCR. The sample shows hundreds of thousands of clones, less than 97% of them seen only once. CD45RO negativity and positive selection for CCR7 defined naive CD8 cells, a population that excluded terminally differentiated effector memory CD45RA+ cells. Sequences were obtained from naive CD8+ T cells sorted from blood. These receptors were collected from a woman in her twenties or thirties in good health.

CDR3 in amino acids: CASFGGYGNQPQHF. For the CDR3, the DNA is TGCGCCAGTTTTGGTGGGTACGGGAATCAGCCCCAGCATTTT. The chain has TRBV10-2 and TRBJ1-5, with unresolved D. Deletions cut 9 bases from V and 4 bases from J, with 16 bases between. This CDR3 region has 14 residues. Germline loops: CDR1 WSHSY, CDR2 SAAADI.

Only a few counts were recorded for this clone. The rearrangement uses TRBV18 and TRBJ1-1; 12 bases are shared with TRBD1. V lost 0 bases, J lost 5 bases, and 10 bases stayed unmatched. There are 18 residues in the CDR3. CDR1 and CDR2 from the germline V gene are KGHSH and LQKENI. This CDR3 reads CASSPPGQGAGTATEAFF. The CDR3 DNA is TGTGCCAGCTCACCACCGGGACAGGGGGCTGGGACGGCGACTGAAGCTTTCTTT.

This rearrangement joins TRBV11-2 to TRBJ2-7; D is possibly TRBD1 (6 bases). Germline CDR1 reads SGHAT; CDR2 reads FQNNGV. The V and J ends lost 4 bases and 2 bases respectively, with 15 bases between them. The CDR3 extends over 15 amino acids. Here the CDR3 reads CASSYLVGGPYEQYF. Written as DNA, the CDR3 is TGTGCCAGCAGCTACCTGGTAGGGGGACCCTACGAGCAGTACTTC.

The rearrangement uses TRBV4-3 and TRBJ2-1, with D uncertain. The germline V gene encodes CDR1 LGHNA and CDR2 YSLEER. With 5 bases removed from V and 8 bases from J, the gap between germline ends came to 7 bases. CDR3 length: 11 residues. Here the CDR3 DNA reads TGCGCCAGCAGCTTATCGCATGAGCAGTTCTTC. Its translation is CASSLSHEQFF.

The J gene is TRBJ2-1, the V gene TRBV19, with 8 nucleotides matching TRBD1. Germline CDR1 LNHDA, CDR2 SQIVND (reference sequence). V lost 5 bases to trimming and J lost 4 bases; unmatched junction nucleotides: 13. The CDR3 spans 17 residues. The CDR3, as DNA: TGTGCCAGTAGTCGTGACAGGGGATCGACTATATACAATGAGCAGTTCTTC. Translation: CASSRDRGSTIYNEQFF.

On this clone itself: This same CDR3 is encoded by further DNA sequences in the sample. The chain recombines TRBV6-6 with TRBJ2-7; either TRBD1 or TRBD2 may fit D (6 bases each). V was cut by 0 bases and J by 4 bases, with 10 bases left in between. The CDR3 runs 14 residues. Germline CDR1 and CDR2: MNHNY and SVGAGI (reference sequence). The CDR3, as DNA: TGTGCCAGCAGTTACTCCGGGGGCTCTTACGAGCAGTACTTC. Its protein product is CASSYSGGSYEQYF.

The CDR3 nucleotides read TGTGCCAGCAGCGGCTCCGGGACTACCCAAGAGACCCAGTACTTC. Translation: CASSGSGTTQETQYF. This rearrangement joins TRBV9 to TRBJ2-5; 7 nucleotides agree with TRBD2. Trimming took 3 bases from V and 1 from J; bases not matched to a gene: 6. CDR3 length equals 15 residues. The germline V gene encodes CDR1 SGDLS and CDR2 YYNGEE.

The CDR3 coding sequence is TGCAGCGATCATGAATCCTACGAGCAGTACTTC. Translated: CSDHESYEQYF. This chain connects TRBV29-1 to TRBJ2-5; D not resolved. The end of the DNA is better explained by TRBJ2-7, so the J call may be wrong. CDR1 and CDR2 from the germline V gene are SQVTM and ANQGSEA. The CDR3 loop spans 11 amino acids.

This chain links TRBV2 with TRBJ2-1, with 9 bases identical to TRBD1. Germline V lookup: CDR1 SNHLY, CDR2 FYNNEI. V shed 7 bases and J 6 bases; nucleotides not matched to a gene: 7. CDR3 length: 14 residues. The chain's CDR3 is CASTAGTGFNEQFF. In DNA, the CDR3 is TGTGCCAGCACTGCCGGGACAGGGTTCAATGAGCAGTTCTTC.

The chain couples TRBV2 to TRBJ2-7; tentatively, D is TRBD1 (6 bases). Germline V gene lookup returns CDR1 SNHLY and CDR2 FYNNEI. Trimming stripped 7 bases from V and 3 bases from J, with 7 bases between. This CDR3 has 11 amino acids. The CDR3 spells CASKGDYEQYF. DNA of the CDR3: TGTGCCAGCAAGGGGGACTACGAGCAGTACTTC.

This clone was seen just once. This sequence joins TRBV10-1 and TRBJ1-1, with TRBD1 as a possible D gene (6 bases). CDR1 is WNHNN and CDR2 is SYGVQD in the germline V gene (reference sequence). V dropped 3 bases and J dropped 3 bases, with 17 bases sitting between them. This CDR3 is built from 16 residues. CDR3 region: CASSDHGSGEDTEAFF. In DNA form, the CDR3 reads TGCGCCAGCAGTGACCACGGATCAGGGGAGGACACTGAAGCTTTCTTT.

The V call is TRBV10-2, the J call TRBJ1-2, with 7 bases lining up with TRBD1. The germline gives CDR1 WSHSY, CDR2 SAAADI. Trimming removed 2 bases from V and 4 bases from J; junction bases left unmatched: 1. This CDR3 contains 13 residues. The CDR3 reads CASSETGVYGYTF. In DNA form, the CDR3 reads TGCGCCAGCAGTGAGACAGGGGTCTATGGCTACACCTTC.

V gene TRBV6-1 combines with J gene TRBJ1-1; the D is unclear. This CDR3 is built from 13 residues. Trimming removed 7 bases at V and 4 bases at J, with 13 bases between. Germline values: CDR1 MNHNS, CDR2 SASEGT. CDR3 in amino acids: CASIQWGTTEAFF. CDR3 nucleotide sequence: TGTGCCAGCATACAATGGGGAACCACTGAAGCTTTCTTT.

The CDR3 sequence: CASSPGVAPLLDEQFF. CDR3 coding DNA: TGTGCCAGCAGCCCCGGGGTAGCTCCGCTCCTCGATGAGCAGTTCTTC. V gene TRBV9 combines with J gene TRBJ2-1; a weak D match, TRBD2 (5 bases). The CDR3 sequence is 16 residues long. V gave up 4 bases and J gave up 8 bases, with 22 bases separating them. The germline CDR1 and CDR2 sequences are SGDLS and YYNGEE.

J is TRBJ2-1 and V is TRBV29-1; possibly TRBD2 for D (6 bases). The V gene lost 5 bases and the J gene lost 3 bases, with 11 bases spanning the gap. CDR1 is SQVTM and CDR2 is ANQGSEA in the germline V gene. The CDR3 consists of 13 residues. The chain's CDR3 is CSVLGGNYNEQFF. Written as DNA, the CDR3 is TGCAGCGTTCTTGGCGGGAACTACAATGAGCAGTTCTTC.

The V and J genes are TRBV5-6 and TRBJ2-5; 7 nucleotides match TRBD1. CDR1 and CDR2 (germline): SGHDT, YYEEEE. The CDR3 sequence is 16 residues long. V lost 4 bases to trimming and J lost 5 bases; unmatched junction nucleotides: 14. The CDR3 loop is CASSVGARDRGETQYF. The CDR3 nucleotides are TGTGCCAGCAGCGTGGGGGCCAGGGACAGAGGGGAGACCCAGTACTTC.

J is TRBJ2-2 and V is TRBV7-7, with D perhaps being TRBD1 or TRBD2 (5 bases each). Germline values: CDR1 SSHAT, CDR2 FNYEAQ (reference sequence). V lost 6 bases and J lost 6, with 14 bases in between. CDR3 length: 14 amino acids. CDR3: CASSYGTGSGELFF. CDR3 DNA: TGTGCCAGCAGTTATGGGACGGGGTCCGGGGAGCTGTTTTTT.

J is TRBJ2-2 and V is TRBV19; the match to TRBD2 covers 8 bases. This CDR3 comprises 15 residues. Germline V CDR1 and CDR2: LNHDA, SQIVND (reference sequence). J lost 7 bases, V lost 7 bases, and 11 bases had no gene match. For the CDR3, the DNA is TGTGCCAGTAACCCGGGACTAGGAACCGGCGGGGAGCTGTTTTTT. Translation: CASNPGLGTGGELFF.

This chain joins TRBV6-6 and TRBJ2-5; tentatively, D is TRBD1 or TRBD2 (5 bases each). The better agreement between TRBJ2-7 and the DNA end casts doubt on the J call. The V gene's germline CDR1 is MNHNY and CDR2 SVGAGI (reference sequence). This CDR3 is 14 amino acids long. The CDR3 loop is CASSDLGVSYEQYF. The DNA for the CDR3 is TGTGCCAGCAGCGACTTGGGGGTCTCCTACGAGCAGTACTTC.